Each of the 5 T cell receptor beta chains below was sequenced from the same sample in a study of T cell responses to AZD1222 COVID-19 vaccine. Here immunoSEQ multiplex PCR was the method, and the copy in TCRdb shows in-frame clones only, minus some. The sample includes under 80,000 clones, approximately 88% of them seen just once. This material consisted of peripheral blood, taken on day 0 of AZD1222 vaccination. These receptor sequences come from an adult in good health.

Here the CDR3 reads CASSPSNSATNEKLFF. The CDR3 bases are TGTGCCAGCAGTCCCTCAAACTCCGCAACTAATGAAAAACTGTTTTTT. The chain has TRBV7-9 and TRBJ1-4; D is uncertain. The germline CDR1 and CDR2 sequences are SEHNR and FQNEAQ (reference sequence). The CDR3 has 16 amino acids. V gave up 6 bases and J gave up 0 bases, with 14 bases separating them.

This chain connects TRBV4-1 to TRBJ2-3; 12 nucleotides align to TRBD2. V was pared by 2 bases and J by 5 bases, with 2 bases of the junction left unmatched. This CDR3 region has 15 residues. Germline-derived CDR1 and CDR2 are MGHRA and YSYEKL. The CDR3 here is CASSQLAGGEDTQYF. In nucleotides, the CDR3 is TGCGCCAGCAGCCAACTAGCGGGGGGGGAAGATACGCAGTATTTT.

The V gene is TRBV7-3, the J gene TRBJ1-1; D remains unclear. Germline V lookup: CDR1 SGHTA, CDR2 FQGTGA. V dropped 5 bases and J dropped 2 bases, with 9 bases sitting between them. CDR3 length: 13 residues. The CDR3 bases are TGTGCCAGCAGCCACGATGTAAACACTGAAGCTTTCTTT. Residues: CASSHDVNTEAFF.

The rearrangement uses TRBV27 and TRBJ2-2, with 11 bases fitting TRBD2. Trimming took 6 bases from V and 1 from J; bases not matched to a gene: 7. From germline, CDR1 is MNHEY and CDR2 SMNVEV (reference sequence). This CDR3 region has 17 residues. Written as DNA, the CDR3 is TGTGCCAGCAGGATGACTGGACTAGCGGGGAACACCGGGGAGCTGTTTTTT. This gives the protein CASRMTGLAGNTGELFF.

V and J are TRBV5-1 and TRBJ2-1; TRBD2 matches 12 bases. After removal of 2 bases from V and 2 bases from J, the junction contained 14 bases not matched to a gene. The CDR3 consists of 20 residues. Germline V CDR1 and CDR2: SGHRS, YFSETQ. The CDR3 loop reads CASSFGGRKLAGGTYNEQFF. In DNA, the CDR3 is TGCGCCAGCAGCTTCGGGGGGCGAAAACTAGCGGGAGGAACCTACAATGAGCAGTTCTTC. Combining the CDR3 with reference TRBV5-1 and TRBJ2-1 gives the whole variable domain KAGVTQTPRYLIKTRGQQVTLSCSPISGHRSVSWYQQTPGQGLQFLFEYFSETQRNKGNFPGRFSGRQFSNSRSEMNVSTLELGDSALYLCASSFGGRKLAGGTYNEQFFGPGTRLTVL.